The 27 T cell receptor beta chains below come from one sample, sequenced in a study of T cells in Graves' hyperthyroidism and ophthalmopathy. What was amplified from RNA transcripts were TCR beta CDR3 regions. HTBI primers were used for first-round RT-PCR of the TCR CDR3. Each CDR3 protein gets one entry after TCRdb re-called the multiplex PCR reads with MiXCR. The sample shows hundreds of thousands of distinct CDR3 sequences, approximately 23% of them seen only once. Input material: blood. Receptors originate from a woman between 70 and 85 years old with Graves' ophthalmopathy.

This rearrangement joins TRBV6-1 to TRBJ2-3; tentative D call: TRBD1 (5 bases). V lost 10 bases and J 0 bases, leaving 14 bases between the germline ends. The CDR3 has 14 residues. Germline CDR1 and CDR2: MNHNS and SASEGT. The CDR3, as DNA: TGTGCCACCAGACAGCATTCTAGCACAGATACGCAGTATTTT. The encoded protein is CATRQHSSTDTQYF.

V and J are TRBV10-3 and TRBJ2-5; possibly TRBD1 for D (6 bases). The germline V gene encodes CDR1 ENHRY and CDR2 SYGVKD. V lost 4 bases and J lost 2, with 8 bases in between. CDR3 length: 13 amino acids. The DNA of the CDR3 is TGTGCCATCAGTGGGACAGCTCAAGAGACCCAGTACTTC. It is translated as CAISGTAQETQYF.

The rearrangement links TRBV20-1 to TRBJ2-1; TRBD2 matches at 12 bases. Germline values: CDR1 DFQATT, CDR2 SNEGSKA (reference sequence). Unmatched junction bases numbered 7, after V lost 0 bases and J lost 7 bases. This CDR3 region has 16 residues. The CDR3 reads CSARDFLTSGSNEQFF. The CDR3 region has the DNA TGCAGTGCTAGAGATTTCTTGACTAGCGGGAGTAATGAGCAGTTCTTC.

This sequence joins TRBV27 and TRBJ2-5; D call uncertain. Germline-derived CDR1 and CDR2 are MNHEY and SMNVEV (reference sequence). The CDR3 loop spans 14 amino acids. The V end lost 3 bases, the J end lost 2 bases, and 10 bases lay between the germline ends. The CDR3 protein is CASSFGQQQETQYF. Written as DNA, the CDR3 is TGTGCCAGCAGTTTTGGGCAGCAACAAGAGACCCAGTACTTC.

This chain links TRBV7-2 with TRBJ2-2; TRBD2 matches 16 bases. Losses at the gene ends were 7 bases for V and 7 bases for J; bases not matched to a gene: 6. Germline lookup yields CDR1 SGHTA and CDR2 FQGNSA. This CDR3 spans 16 amino acids. The CDR3 DNA sequence: TGTGCCAGCATCCCGGGACTAGCGGGAGGGCACGGGGAGCTGTTTTTT. Translated, it gives CASIPGLAGGHGELFF.

This rearrangement joins TRBV6-2 or TRBV6-3 to TRBJ1-2; TRBD1 matches 7 bases. CDR1 MNHEY and CDR2 SVGEGT come from the germline V gene. J gave up 5 bases and V 2 bases, and 8 bases lay outside the gene matches. CDR3 length: 15 residues. DNA of the CDR3: TGTGCCAGCAGTTACGATCAAGGGGGCGCTTATGGCTACACCTTC. This gives the protein CASSYDQGGAYGYTF.

V usage is TRBV6-1 and J usage is TRBJ2-5; 9 bases are a match to TRBD2. J lost 1 base, V lost 5 bases, and 8 bases had no gene match. The V gene's germline CDR1 is MNHNS and CDR2 SASEGT. The CDR3 contains 16 residues. The DNA for the CDR3 is TGTGCCAGCAGTATAACAGCGGGAGGAGGCCAAGAGACCCAGTACTTC. As protein: CASSITAGGGQETQYF.

This clonotype was counted a few times. The rearrangement links TRBV25-1 to TRBJ2-7; 16 bases agree with TRBD2. The V segment lost 2 bases and the J segment 4 bases; nucleotides outside the gene matches: 5. This CDR3 spans 17 amino acids. Germline V CDR1 and CDR2: MGHDK, SYGVNS. CDR3 bases: TGTGCCAGCAGTGAAGTGGGACTAGCGGGAGGGCTGTACGAGCAGTACTTC. As protein: CASSEVGLAGGLYEQYF.

This clonotype has at least ten counts. The chain carries TRBV3-1 and TRBJ1-1, with D possibly TRBD1 on 6 matching bases. This CDR3 has 15 amino acids. V lost 1 base and J 0 bases, leaving 9 bases between the germline ends. CDR1 is LGHDT, CDR2 YNNKEL, per germline (reference sequence). CDR3 DNA sequence: TGTGCCAGCAGCCAAGTAACAGGGCTGAACACTGAAGCTTTCTTT. Translated, it gives CASSQVTGLNTEAFF. The variable domain in full, with the rest retrieved from reference TRBV3-1 and TRBJ1-1, is DTAVSQTPKYLVTQMGNDKSIKCEQNLGHDTMYWYKQDSKKFLKIMFSYNNKELIINETVPNRFSPKSPDKAHLNLHINSLELGDSAVYFCASSQVTGLNTEAFFGQGTRLTVV.

This clonotype was picked up many times. The CDR3 here is CASSPLPMDNEQFF. The CDR3 DNA sequence: TGTGCCAGCAGCCCCTTGCCTATGGACAATGAGCAGTTCTTC. The chain has TRBV6-1 and TRBJ2-1; D is uncertain. This CDR3 has 14 amino acids. Germline CDR1 MNHNS, CDR2 SASEGT. V was clipped by 6 bases and J by 5 bases, with 14 bases between them.

This chain joins TRBV10-1 and TRBJ2-1; no definite D call. Germline assignment: CDR1 WNHNN and CDR2 SYGVQD (reference sequence). The CDR3 covers 14 residues. Trimming pared 4 bases from V and 7 bases from J, leaving 14 bases between. The CDR3 is CASSGSLPRNEQFF. CDR3 bases: TGCGCCAGCAGTGGCTCACTCCCGAGGAATGAGCAGTTCTTC.

This clonotype was seen more than once but under ten times. The chain carries TRBV27 and TRBJ1-1, with D possibly TRBD1 on 5 matching bases. Per the germline V gene, CDR1 is MNHEY and CDR2 is SMNVEV (reference sequence). V was cut by 1 base and J by 1 base, with 10 bases left in between. The CDR3 consists of 15 residues. For the CDR3, the DNA is TGTGCCAGCAGTTTATGGGGGGGAGGGAACACTGAAGCTTTCTTT. This translates into CASSLWGGGNTEAFF.

The rearrangement joins TRBV20-1 to TRBJ1-6, with D unresolved. CDR1 and CDR2 (germline): DFQATT, SNEGSKA (reference sequence). The CDR3 is made up of 16 amino acids. V shed 3 bases and J shed 0 bases, with 12 bases lying between them. CDR3 bases: TGCAGTGCTAGTGAAGCAGGTAGCTCCTATAATTCACCCCTCCACTTT. Protein: CSASEAGSSYNSPLHF.

In its sample, this clonotype was seen a few times. This chain joins TRBV7-6 and TRBJ2-6; possible D gene TRBD2, 5 bases. V lost 2 bases and J 1 base, leaving 6 bases between the germline ends. Germline CDR1 reads SGHVS; CDR2 reads FNYEAQ. CDR3 length equals 15 residues. CDR3 in amino acids: CASSLSGSGANVLTF. CDR3 in DNA: TGTGCCAGCAGCTTAAGCGGATCTGGGGCCAACGTCCTGACTTTC.

This clonotype was picked up a small number of times. The rearrangement joins TRBV27 to TRBJ1-2; 10 positions agree with TRBD1. With 6 bases clipped from V and 7 bases from J, the junction kept 8 bases outside the gene matches. Germline CDR1 MNHEY, CDR2 SMNVEV (reference sequence). There are 14 residues in the CDR3. The DNA for the CDR3 is TGTGCCAGCAGCGGGACAGGGGAAGTTGGTGGCTACACCTTC. This translates into CASSGTGEVGGYTF.

This clonotype was seen ten or more times. The gene calls are TRBV30 and TRBJ1-2; D gene uncertain. The CDR3 sequence is 13 residues long. CDR1 GTSNPN and CDR2 SVGIG come from the germline V gene (reference sequence). V was trimmed by 0 bases and J by 4 bases, leaving 9 bases between them. Here the CDR3 reads CAWSVGSGYGYTF. DNA for the CDR3: TGTGCCTGGAGTGTTGGCAGCGGCTATGGCTACACCTTC.

CDR3 amino acids: CASSTGLAKETQYF. In nucleotides, the CDR3 is TGTGCCAGTAGTACCGGACTAGCTAAAGAGACCCAGTACTTC. V is TRBV19 and J is TRBJ2-5; TRBD2 aligns across 8 bases. This CDR3 is built from 14 residues. V was pared by 4 bases and J by 3 bases, with 4 bases of the junction left unmatched. The germline V gene encodes CDR1 LNHDA and CDR2 SQIVND (reference sequence).

CDR3 DNA: TGTGCCAGCAGCTCGGGAGCGCGCACAGATACGCAGTATTTT. Protein: CASSSGARTDTQYF. This chain uses TRBV7-3 with TRBJ2-3; TRBD2 is a possible D gene (6 bases). The ends were cut back, 4 bases at V and 1 base at J, with 9 bases in the middle. The CDR3 totals 14 residues. Germline V gene data show CDR1 as SGHTA and CDR2 as FQGTGA.

This chain connects TRBV20-1 to TRBJ2-7, with 7 nucleotides matching TRBD2. After removal of 4 bases from V and 7 bases from J, the junction contained 10 bases not matched to a gene. CDR3 length: 13 residues. Germline V gene sequence: CDR1 DFQATT, CDR2 SNEGSKA (reference sequence). CDR3: CSATSGTAREQYF. The DNA for the CDR3 is TGCAGTGCTACCAGCGGGACGGCGCGAGAGCAGTACTTC.

The chain carries TRBV20-1 and TRBJ2-2; no definite D call. The length of the CDR3 is 14 residues. Germline V gene data show CDR1 as DFQATT and CDR2 as SNEGSKA (reference sequence). Trimming pared 6 bases from V and 0 bases from J, leaving 11 bases between. In DNA form, the CDR3 reads TGCAGTGCGGGCGGAATTTCGAACACCGGGGAGCTGTTTTTT. It encodes CSAGGISNTGELFF.

V and J are TRBV2 and TRBJ2-2; TRBD1 or TRBD2 may be the D gene (5 bases each). This CDR3 has 15 residues. The germline V gene has CDR1 SNHLY and CDR2 FYNNEI. V shed 1 base and J shed 6 bases, with 12 bases lying between them. This CDR3 is CASSEEGLGAGELFF. CDR3 DNA sequence: TGTGCCAGCAGTGAAGAGGGGTTGGGGGCCGGGGAGCTGTTTTTT.

This chain connects TRBV7-9 to TRBJ2-7, with 8 bases identical to TRBD2. Germline CDR1 SEHNR, CDR2 FQNEAQ (reference sequence). V was pared by 4 bases and J by 2 bases, with 10 bases of the junction left unmatched. The length of the CDR3 is 16 residues. The CDR3 DNA sequence: TGTGCCAGCAGCTCCTGGTCCAGCGGGAGAGCCTACGAGCAGTACTTC. Protein: CASSSWSSGRAYEQYF.

The rearrangement uses TRBV5-1 and TRBJ1-2; D remains unclear. The CDR3 loop spans 13 amino acids. CDR1 is SGHRS and CDR2 is YFSETQ in the germline V gene. V was pared by 0 bases and J by 3 bases, with 6 bases between. The CDR3: CASSLERDYGYTF. CDR3 DNA sequence: TGCGCCAGCAGCTTGGAAAGGGACTATGGCTACACCTTC.

This clonotype was observed a handful of times. The rearrangement joins TRBV9 to TRBJ2-3, with 8 bases fitting TRBD2. The CDR3 spans 15 residues. From germline, CDR1 is SGDLS and CDR2 YYNGEE. The V gene end was trimmed by 0 bases and the J gene end by 10 bases; junction bases not matched to a gene: 10. The CDR3 here is CASSVEAGGLFPQYF. CDR3 coding DNA: TGTGCCAGCAGCGTAGAGGCGGGAGGCCTCTTCCCGCAGTATTTT. The whole variable domain, remainder taken from reference TRBV9 and TRBJ2-3, is DSGVTQTPKHLITATGQRVTLRCSPRSGDLSVYWYQQSLDQGLQFLIQYYNGEERAKGNILERFSAQQFPDLHSELNLSSLELGDSALYFCASSVEAGGLFPQYFGPGTRLTVL.

The chain joins TRBV6-2 or TRBV6-3 to TRBJ1-5; TRBD1 agrees at 7 bases. Per the germline V gene, CDR1 is MNHEY and CDR2 is SVGEGT. V trimming: 5 bases; J trimming: 6 bases; junction bases outside the gene matches: 16. This CDR3 region has 17 residues. The CDR3 DNA follows: TGTGCCAGCAGTCTAGACAGGGCCCGTTTTCCAGGTCAGCCCCAGCATTTT. This encodes CASSLDRARFPGQPQHF.

This clonotype was observed a few times. This chain uses TRBV7-2 with TRBJ2-2, with D tentatively TRBD1 (6 bases). The CDR3 has 16 residues. The V end lost 8 bases, the J end lost 7 bases, and 23 bases lay between the germline ends. Germline V gene sequence: CDR1 SGHTA, CDR2 FQGNSA. CDR3 sequence reads: CTSHRSKQGSIGELFF. The CDR3 DNA is TGTACCAGCCATAGGAGTAAGCAGGGGTCGATCGGGGAGCTGTTTTTT.

This clonotype appeared a few times. The V call is TRBV27, the J call TRBJ2-7; 7 bases match TRBD1. The CDR3 covers 17 residues. The germline V gene has CDR1 MNHEY and CDR2 SMNVEV (reference sequence). Germline trimming cut 7 bases from V and 1 base from J; bases unmatched to any gene: 16. This CDR3 is CASNRDSRLLPSYEQYF. DNA of the CDR3: TGTGCCAGCAACCGGGACAGCAGACTCCTACCTTCCTACGAGCAGTACTTC.